This section outlines one T cell receptor (beta chain) sequence together with its context. These data originate in a study of blood T cell repertoires in COVID-19. Study background: Sites across the United States, Italy and Spain contributed samples from acute and convalescent COVID-19. The analysed material was cDNA or gDNA that came from T cells, B-cell-depleted T cells, or PBMCs.

The Seattle patients joined while their infection was active and were tracked longitudinally afterward. Germline values: CDR1 SGDLS, CDR2 YYNGEE. The CDR3 contains 14 residues. The V end was cut by 3 bases, the J end by 8 bases, with 17 bases between. Original processing notes: Cell counts per sample came from amplifying reference gene primers. Measured with immunoSEQ multiplex PCR; TCRdb has only the in-frame clones, and not every one. The DNA was the basis for D and trimming; V, J and clone size are from that table. The sample records roughly 81,000 clones, approximately 85% being singletons. This chain connects TRBV9 to TRBJ1-2; possibly TRBD1 for D (6 bases). This receptor was identified in a woman aged 80 or over with COVID-19, enrolled during active disease. Sequenced material: peripheral blood. CDR3 loop: CASSAGQPLGGYTF. CDR3 bases: TGTGCCAGCAGCGCTGGACAGCCGCTCGGGGGCTACACCTTC.